The 2 T cell receptor beta chains presented below share a single source sample, sequenced in a study of T cell repertoires in cytomegalovirus infection. TCRdb recomputed calls from the reads with MiXCR, one row per CDR3 protein. The repertoire holds nearly 550,000 distinct CDR3 sequences, 16% seen once, with 20% to 30% in the top ten. Sequencing was performed on CD8+ T cells from PBMCs. These receptors came from a human donor in good health (CMV status not recorded). Some clones in this sample may be carry-over from other donors' samples.

Many counts were recorded for this clonotype. The chain recombines TRBV7-9 with TRBJ2-7, with D possibly being TRBD1 (5 bases). CDR1 and CDR2 (germline): SEHNR, FQNEAQ (reference sequence). The V end was cut by 4 bases, the J end by 5 bases, with 15 bases between. The CDR3 consists of 14 residues. Here the CDR3 DNA reads TGTGCCAGCAGCTCACCGCAGGGTTCCCACGAGCAGTACTTC. Amino acids: CASSSPQGSHEQYF.

The sample holds a few counts of this clonotype. This chain joins TRBV5-1 and TRBJ2-1; 7 bases are a match to TRBD2. Germline lookup yields CDR1 SGHRS and CDR2 YFSETQ. After removal of 6 bases from V and 9 bases from J, the junction contained 21 bases not matched to a gene. The CDR3 totals 17 residues. The CDR3 spells CASTPGEGPTSAGEQFF. CDR3 nucleotides: TGCGCCAGCACCCCCGGGGAGGGCCCAACTAGCGCGGGTGAGCAGTTCTTC.